The 11 T cell receptor beta chains below come from one sample, sequenced in a study of a mutant IDH1 vaccine in newly diagnosed glioma. Stated time point: week 35, safety follow-up. Vaccination used 300 ug of mutant IDH1 20-mer peptide per dose, with topical imiquimod. Some clones are missing from TCRdb's copy, which holds only in-frame ones; the method was immunoSEQ multiplex PCR. The sample records 45,000 to 60,000 clones, 70% to 90% being singletons. Their specific antigens are unknown. This specimen consisted of PBMCs, obtained from a glioma patient whose treatment included an IDH1 peptide vaccine. The receptors were sampled from a woman aged 40 to 50 with glioma.

This chain uses TRBV4-1 with TRBJ2-7, with a possible D match to TRBD1 (5 bases). The germline gives CDR1 MGHRA, CDR2 YSYEKL. The CDR3 length is 14 residues. Trimming took 1 base from V and 3 from J, leaving 10 bases between them. CDR3 residues: CASSQVSQGYEQYF. Here the CDR3 DNA reads TGCGCCAGCAGCCAAGTTAGTCAGGGCTACGAGCAGTACTTC.

The chain joins TRBV19 to TRBJ1-2; D gene ambiguous. Trimming cost V 7 bases and J 4 bases, with 13 bases left between them. The CDR3 contains 13 residues. Germline CDR1 and CDR2: LNHDA and SQIVND (reference sequence). The CDR3 loop reads CASTARLSYGYTF. In DNA form, the CDR3 reads TGTGCCAGTACGGCGAGGTTGAGCTATGGCTACACCTTC.

CDR3 region: CASSFGGRGARGNTIYF. CDR3 bases: TGTGCCAGCAGCTTTGGGGGTCGGGGGGCGCGCGGAAACACCATATATTTT. This rearrangement joins TRBV5-4 to TRBJ1-3; possible D gene TRBD1, 6 bases. Trimming took 2 bases from V and 4 from J, leaving 19 bases between them. The CDR3 spans 17 residues. Germline lookup yields CDR1 SGHNT and CDR2 YYREEE (reference sequence). Full variable domain (remainder filled in from reference TRBV5-4 and TRBJ1-3): ETGVTQSPTHLIKTRGQQVTLRCSSQSGHNTVSWYQQALGQGPQFIFQYYREEENGRGNFPPRFSGLQFPNYSSELNVNALELDDSALYLCASSFGGRGARGNTIYFGEGSWLTVV.

The V and J genes are TRBV19 and TRBJ2-7; no firm D call. The germline V gene encodes CDR1 LNHDA and CDR2 SQIVND (reference sequence). CDR3 length: 12 amino acids. The V end lost 5 bases, the J end lost 1 base, and 6 bases lay between the germline ends. The CDR3 protein is CASSGRSYEQYF. CDR3 coding DNA: TGTGCCAGTAGTGGCCGTTCCTACGAGCAGTACTTC.

The genes are TRBV7-8 and TRBJ2-5; 12 bases are shared with TRBD2. CDR1 SGHVS and CDR2 FQNEAQ come from the germline V gene. The CDR3 runs to 14 residues. The V gene end was trimmed by 3 bases and the J gene end by 9 bases; junction bases not matched to a gene: 5. The CDR3 DNA follows: TGTGCCAGCAGCTTGACTAGCGGGAGTCGGTCCCAGTACTTC. It codes for CASSLTSGSRSQYF.

The gene calls are TRBV4-1 and TRBJ1-4; D remains ambiguous. CDR1 MGHRA and CDR2 YSYEKL come from the germline V gene. This CDR3 has 14 amino acids. The V gene lost 4 bases and the J gene lost 6 bases, with 12 bases spanning the gap. CDR3 region: CASSPGSRDEKLFF. In DNA, the CDR3 is TGCGCCAGCAGCCCGGGATCTCGGGATGAAAAACTGTTTTTT.

This clone was counted a single time. CDR3 loop: CASSVGGYQPQHF. The DNA for the CDR3 is TGTGCCAGTAGTGTCGGGGGCTATCAGCCCCAGCATTTT. The V gene is TRBV19, the J gene TRBJ1-5; a weak D match, TRBD1 (6 bases). The CDR3 runs 13 residues. The V end lost 5 bases, the J end lost 5 bases, and 10 bases lay between the germline ends. Germline CDR1 reads LNHDA; CDR2 reads SQIVND (reference sequence).

V gene TRBV7-8 combines with J gene TRBJ1-1; TRBD1 matches at 9 bases. With V trimmed by 8 bases and J by 3 bases, 1 base remained unmatched. The CDR3 runs to 12 residues. From germline, CDR1 is SGHVS and CDR2 FQNEAQ. CDR3 protein: CASGQGYTEAFF. CDR3 DNA sequence: TGTGCCAGCGGACAGGGGTACACTGAAGCTTTCTTT. Full variable domain (outside the CDR3, taken from reference TRBV7-8 and TRBJ1-1): GAGVSQSPRYKVAKRGQDVALRCDPISGHVSLFWYQQALGQGPEFLTYFQNEAQLDKSGLPSDRFFAERPEGSVSTLKIQRTQQEDSAVYLCASGQGYTEAFFGQGTRLTVV.

The chain couples TRBV6-6 to TRBJ1-4; TRBD1 matches at 7 bases. This CDR3 comprises 15 residues. The junction had 6 bases not matched to a gene; V was cut back by 4 bases and J by 4 bases. The germline V gene encodes CDR1 MNHNY and CDR2 SVGAGI (reference sequence). The chain's CDR3 is CASSFRDSDNEKLFF. Written as DNA, the CDR3 is TGTGCCAGCAGTTTCCGGGACAGTGATAATGAAAAACTGTTTTTT.

J is TRBJ2-7 and V is TRBV5-1; D gene unclear. This CDR3 region has 11 residues. V lost 4 bases, J lost 0 bases, and 2 bases lay in between. From germline, CDR1 is SGHRS and CDR2 YFSETQ. CDR3 nucleotides: TGCGCCAGCAGCAACTCCTACGAGCAGTACTTC. Translation: CASSNSYEQYF.

The chain links TRBV2 to TRBJ1-2; D remains unclear. Trimming took 7 bases from V and 8 from J, leaving 17 bases between them. CDR1 and CDR2 from the germline V gene are SNHLY and FYNNEI. This CDR3 comprises 13 residues. CDR3: CASIADEQPGYTF. In DNA, the CDR3 is TGTGCCAGCATTGCCGACGAGCAGCCGGGCTACACCTTC.